This T cell receptor beta chain was observed in a study of cytomegalovirus exposure and HLA in healthy donors. Background on the study: Ancestry clustering placed 81% of 350 to 500 genotyped donors in the Caucasian-associated cluster.

This clone was seen only once. The antigen is undetermined. J gave up 5 bases and V 8 bases, and 5 bases lay outside the gene matches. The CDR3 sequence is 13 residues long. Germline V gene lookup returns CDR1 LNHDA and CDR2 SQIVND (reference sequence). The PCR used 60 Vbeta and 13 Jbeta primers. Data came from immunoSEQ multiplex PCR; TCRdb stores just in-frame clones and leaves some out. The sample consists of under 200,000 clones, around 80% of them appearing once. Notes on the study in general: In vitro experiments confirmed that a few CMV-associated chains were specific for CMV antigens.

The TCR was taken from a woman aged 40 to 49 in good health and CMV-seronegative. The chain employs TRBV19 and TRBJ2-5; 10 positions match TRBD1. Input material: PBMCs. The CDR3 reads CASGQGGTETQYF. The CDR3, as DNA: TGTGCCAGTGGACAGGGGGGGACGGAGACCCAGTACTTC.